The 23 T cell receptor beta chains given below trace back to one sample, sequenced in a study of human T cells and chemical hapten exposure. Time point indicated: patch test 1, 2 weeks after DPC sensitization. Indicated treatment: therapeutic diphenylcyclopropenone sensitization with weekly scalp DPC. MiXCR, applied by TCRdb to the RACE reads, yields one record per CDR3 protein. The sample holds around 380,000 distinct CDR3 sequences, roughly 4.8% seen once. Sequencing used whole blood, obtained in connection with sensitization to the hapten diphenylcyclopropenone (DPC). These receptors originate from a woman in her forties or fifties with alopecia areata. Some clones in this sample may be carry-over from other donors' samples.

This clonotype was counted only a few times. The CDR3 DNA reads TGTGCCAGCAGCCAAGGAGGGGCGGGGACCCAGTACTTC. Translating gives CASSQGGAGTQYF. This chain links TRBV14 with TRBJ2-5; either TRBD1 or TRBD2 may supply D (5 bases each). V was pared by 1 base and J by 7 bases, with 10 bases between. CDR1 and CDR2 (germline): SGHDN, FVKESK. The CDR3 extends over 13 amino acids.

V gene TRBV27 combines with J gene TRBJ2-7; the match to TRBD2 covers 8 bases. The length of the CDR3 is 13 residues. The trim removed 6 bases at V and 4 bases at J, leaving 5 bases unmatched. CDR1 MNHEY and CDR2 SMNVEV come from the germline V gene (reference sequence). CDR3 sequence reads: CASRAGASYEQYF. In nucleotides, the CDR3 is TGTGCCAGCAGAGCGGGGGCTTCTTACGAGCAGTACTTC.

This clonotype turned up a few times. This chain joins TRBV10-3 and TRBJ1-3, with D perhaps TRBD1 (5 bases). Trimming took off 9 bases at V and 3 bases at J, with 12 bases between the two ends. The CDR3 consists of 13 residues. Germline CDR1 ENHRY, CDR2 SYGVKD. The CDR3 bases are TGTGCCATGTCACGGGACGTTGGAAACACCATATATTTT. This sequence encodes CAMSRDVGNTIYF.

V is TRBV3-1 and J is TRBJ1-1; TRBD1 might be the D (5 bases). Germline V lookup: CDR1 LGHDT, CDR2 YNNKEL (reference sequence). The CDR3 has 13 amino acids. V gave up 3 bases and J gave up 11 bases, with 16 bases separating them. The CDR3 nucleotides read TGTGCCAGCAGCCAGGGGACCCGAGCGATGGCTTTCTTT. Translation gives CASSQGTRAMAFF.

This clonotype was detected many times. This chain uses TRBV29-1 with TRBJ2-7; a possible D gene is TRBD2 (6 bases). CDR1 is SQVTM, CDR2 ANQGSEA, per germline. The CDR3 runs to 15 residues. V dropped 0 bases and J dropped 3 bases, with 15 bases sitting between them. CDR3 protein: CSVEDPRRGNYEQYF. Written as DNA, the CDR3 is TGCAGCGTTGAAGATCCTAGGAGGGGAAACTACGAGCAGTACTTC.

This clonotype was seen many times. This chain joins TRBV11-2 and TRBJ2-1; the D is unclear. The CDR3 extends over 11 amino acids. Germline CDR1 SGHAT, CDR2 FQNNGV. The V gene lost 5 bases and the J gene lost 4 bases, with 3 bases spanning the gap. The CDR3 coding sequence is TGTGCCAGCAGCAATTACAATGAGCAGTTCTTC. Protein product: CASSNYNEQFF.

This clonotype was counted a few times. The chain uses TRBV4-1 and TRBJ2-2; 11 bases map to TRBD2. Unmatched junction bases numbered 3, after V lost 0 bases and J lost 6 bases. The CDR3 sequence is 16 residues long. The germline V gene has CDR1 MGHRA and CDR2 YSYEKL. The CDR3 here is CASSQETSGVAGELFF. The CDR3 nucleotides read TGCGCCAGCAGCCAAGAGACTAGCGGGGTTGCCGGGGAGCTGTTTTTT.

This clonotype has ten or more counts. This rearrangement joins TRBV15 to TRBJ2-3; possible D gene TRBD2, 6 bases. Germline V gene data show CDR1 as LNHNV and CDR2 as YYDKDF (reference sequence). With 0 bases removed from V and 4 bases from J, the gap between germline ends came to 14 bases. CDR3 length equals 16 residues. The CDR3 DNA sequence: TGTGCCACCAGCAGAGATCTCCCGGGAGCGGCAGATACGCAGTATTTT. This sequence encodes CATSRDLPGAADTQYF.

This clonotype occurred a few times. V and J are TRBV3-1 and TRBJ2-2; possibly TRBD1 for D (5 bases). The CDR3 has 15 residues. Per germline, CDR1 LGHDT and CDR2 YNNKEL (reference sequence). V gave up 4 bases and J gave up 1 base, with 10 bases separating them. The CDR3 region has the DNA TGTGCCAGCAGCCCCCAAACAGGGAACACCGGGGAGCTGTTTTTT. Translated: CASSPQTGNTGELFF.

This clonotype was picked up a small number of times. The chain has TRBV30 and TRBJ1-2; D not certain. Germline loops: CDR1 GTSNPN, CDR2 SVGIG (reference sequence). V was cut by 0 bases and J by 2 bases, with 10 bases left in between. The CDR3 contains 14 residues. The CDR3 region is CAWSVEGRNYGYTF. DNA for the CDR3: TGTGCCTGGAGTGTTGAAGGGCGGAACTATGGCTACACCTTC.

This chain links TRBV5-1 with TRBJ2-5; 8 bases line up with TRBD1. From germline, CDR1 is SGHRS and CDR2 YFSETQ. Trimming cost V 4 bases and J 10 bases; bases outside gene matches: 9. CDR3 length: 13 amino acids. CDR3 DNA: TGCGCCAGCAGCCGAATGGGACAGGTTCACCAGTACTTC. Translating gives CASSRMGQVHQYF.

This clonotype was seen many times. The CDR3 nucleotides are TGTGCCAGCAGTTACTCTCTTGGGACAGATACGCAGTATTTT. Encoded protein: CASSYSLGTDTQYF. The genes are TRBV12-3 or TRBV12-4 and TRBJ2-3; D is unclear. This CDR3 is 14 amino acids long. V dropped 4 bases and J dropped 3 bases, with 11 bases sitting between them.

This clonotype was recorded many times. V usage is TRBV2 and J usage is TRBJ2-5; D is ambiguous. CDR3 length: 12 amino acids. Germline loops: CDR1 SNHLY, CDR2 FYNNEI. Trimming shortened V by 5 bases and J by 0 bases, and 4 bases separated the two germline ends. CDR3 residues: CASSQDQETQYF. The CDR3 DNA is TGTGCCAGCAGTCAGGACCAAGAGACCCAGTACTTC.

At least ten counts were recorded for this clonotype. The J gene is TRBJ1-5, the V gene TRBV7-8, with D uncertain. Trimming cost V 3 bases and J 4 bases, with 10 bases left between them. There are 14 residues in the CDR3. The germline V gene encodes CDR1 SGHVS and CDR2 FQNEAQ. DNA for the CDR3: TGTGCCAGCAGCTTCGGTAGGGCTAATCAGCCCCAGCATTTT. Translated, it gives CASSFGRANQPQHF.

This clonotype was recorded at least ten times. The gene calls are TRBV27 and TRBJ2-1, with TRBD2 matching over 8 bases. The V gene end was trimmed by 2 bases and the J gene end by 2 bases; junction bases not matched to a gene: 5. Germline lookup yields CDR1 MNHEY and CDR2 SMNVEV (reference sequence). The CDR3 has 16 amino acids. In DNA, the CDR3 is TGTGCCAGCAGTTTAGGGGCTAGCGGGCCCTACAATGAGCAGTTCTTC. This codes for CASSLGASGPYNEQFF.

This clonotype was seen only a few times. The chain is built from TRBV19 and TRBJ1-2, with 12 positions matching TRBD1. Germline V gene sequence: CDR1 LNHDA, CDR2 SQIVND (reference sequence). J lost 2 bases, V lost 5 bases, and 3 bases had no gene match. CDR3 length equals 15 residues. DNA of the CDR3: TGTGCCAGTAGTTGGGGACAGGGGGCGAACTATGGCTACACCTTC. Translation: CASSWGQGANYGYTF.

The chain is built from TRBV28 and TRBJ1-5; no firm D call. This CDR3 spans 15 amino acids. CDR1 and CDR2 (germline): MDHEN, SYDVKM. Trimming pared 1 base from V and 3 bases from J, leaving 10 bases between. The CDR3 protein is CASSLLTGDNQPQHF. CDR3 nucleotides: TGTGCCAGCAGTTTATTAACCGGGGACAATCAGCCCCAGCATTTT.

This clonotype was recorded many times. The genes are TRBV6-5 and TRBJ1-5; TRBD1 might be the D (6 bases). Trimming removed 6 bases at V and 4 bases at J, with 13 bases between. Germline CDR1 and CDR2: MNHEY and SVGAGI. The CDR3 runs 14 residues. The CDR3 region has the DNA TGTGCCAGCAGCCGAAACAGGGTAAATCAGCCCCAGCATTTT. It specifies CASSRNRVNQPQHF.

This clonotype was counted at least ten times. One end of the junction is discordant with germline, which a read error may explain. The chain carries TRBV7-2 and TRBJ2-1; tentative D call: TRBD2 (5 bases). Germline V gene data show CDR1 as SGHTA and CDR2 as FQGNSA. The length of the CDR3 is 11 residues. The CDR3 nucleotides read TGTGCCAGCAGCTTAGCCCAGACTACGGTCTTC. Its protein product is CASSLAQTTVF. The full variable domain, with the rest looked up from reference TRBV7-2 and TRBJ2-1, is GAGVSQSPSNKVTEKGKDVELRCDPISGHTALYWYRQSLGQGLEFLIYFQGNSAPDKSGLPSDRFSAERTGGSVSTLTIQRTQQEDSAVYLCASSLAQTTVFGPGTRLTVL.

The table lists this clonotype with a few counts. The chain is built from TRBV9 and TRBJ1-6; possibly TRBD1 for D (6 bases). Trimming took 0 bases from V and 8 from J, leaving 12 bases between them. Per the germline V gene, CDR1 is SGDLS and CDR2 is YYNGEE. The CDR3 is 15 residues long. CDR3 bases: TGTGCCAGCAGCGTAGGGGGGGGCGAGGATTCACCCCTCCACTTT. It encodes CASSVGGGEDSPLHF.

This clonotype was counted many times. This rearrangement joins TRBV7-6 to TRBJ1-1, with TRBD1 identical over 7 bases. CDR3 size: 14 residues. After removal of 5 bases from V and 5 bases from J, the junction contained 8 bases not matched to a gene. The germline V gene has CDR1 SGHVS and CDR2 FNYEAQ. CDR3 sequence (DNA): TGTGCCAGCAGCGTGACCGGGACAGATACTGAAGCTTTCTTT. Translating it yields CASSVTGTDTEAFF.

This chain connects TRBV3-1 to TRBJ2-5, with a possible D match to TRBD2 (6 bases). Germline lookup yields CDR1 LGHDT and CDR2 YNNKEL (reference sequence). This CDR3 is built from 14 residues. Trimming stripped 1 base from V and 7 bases from J, with 13 bases between. The CDR3 region has the DNA TGTGCCAGCAGCCAAGCTCGCGGGGTTGGGACCCAGTACTTC. This gives the protein CASSQARGVGTQYF.

This clonotype was counted ten times or more. V usage is TRBV2 and J usage is TRBJ2-7, with D possibly matching TRBD2 (6 bases). Germline V lookup: CDR1 SNHLY, CDR2 FYNNEI. Trimming shortened V by 7 bases and J by 0 bases, and 10 bases separated the two germline ends. CDR3 length: 13 residues. Here the CDR3 reads CASKEGPSYEQYF. For the CDR3, the DNA is TGTGCCAGCAAGGAGGGTCCCTCCTACGAGCAGTACTTC. Filled out from reference TRBV2 and TRBJ2-7, the complete variable domain reads EPEVTQTPSHQVTQMGQEVILRCVPISNHLYFYWYRQILGQKVEFLVSFYNNEISEKSEIFDDQFSVERPDGSNFTLKIRSTKLEDSAMYFCASKEGPSYEQYFGPGTRLTVT.